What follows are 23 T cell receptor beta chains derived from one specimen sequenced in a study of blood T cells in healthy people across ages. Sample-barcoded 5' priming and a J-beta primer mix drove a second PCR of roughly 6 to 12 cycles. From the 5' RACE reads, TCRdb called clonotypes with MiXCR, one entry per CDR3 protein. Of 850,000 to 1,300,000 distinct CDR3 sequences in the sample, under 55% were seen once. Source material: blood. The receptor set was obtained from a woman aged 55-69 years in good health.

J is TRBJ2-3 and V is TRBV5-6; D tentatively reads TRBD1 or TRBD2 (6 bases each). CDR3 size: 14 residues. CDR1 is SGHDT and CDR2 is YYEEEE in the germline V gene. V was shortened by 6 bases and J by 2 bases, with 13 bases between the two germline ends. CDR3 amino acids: CASIKGGSTDTQYF. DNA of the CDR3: TGTGCCAGCATCAAAGGGGGGTCCACAGATACGCAGTATTTT.

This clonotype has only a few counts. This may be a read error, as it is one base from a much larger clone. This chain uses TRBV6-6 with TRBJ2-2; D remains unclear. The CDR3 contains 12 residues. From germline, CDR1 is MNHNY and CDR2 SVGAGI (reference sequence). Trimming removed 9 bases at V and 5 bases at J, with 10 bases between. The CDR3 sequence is CASDPGTGELFF. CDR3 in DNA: TGTGCCAGTGACCCTGGGACCGGGGAGCTGTTTTTT.

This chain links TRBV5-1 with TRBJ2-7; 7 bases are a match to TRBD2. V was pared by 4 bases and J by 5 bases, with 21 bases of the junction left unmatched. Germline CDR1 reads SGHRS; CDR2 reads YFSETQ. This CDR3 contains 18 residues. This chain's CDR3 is CASSTGTYWVAGVHEQYF. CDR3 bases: TGCGCCAGCAGCACCGGGACGTATTGGGTCGCGGGAGTCCACGAGCAGTACTTC. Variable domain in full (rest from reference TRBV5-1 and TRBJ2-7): KAGVTQTPRYLIKTRGQQVTLSCSPISGHRSVSWYQQTPGQGLQFLFEYFSETQRNKGNFPGRFSGRQFSNSRSEMNVSTLELGDSALYLCASSTGTYWVAGVHEQYFGPGTRLTVT.

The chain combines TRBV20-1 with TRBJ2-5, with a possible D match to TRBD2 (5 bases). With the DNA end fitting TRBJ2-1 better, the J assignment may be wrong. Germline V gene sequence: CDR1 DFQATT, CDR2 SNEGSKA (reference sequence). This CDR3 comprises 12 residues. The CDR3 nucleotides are TGCAGTGCTAGCGGGATACAAGAGACCCAGTTCTTC. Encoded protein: CSASGIQETQFF.

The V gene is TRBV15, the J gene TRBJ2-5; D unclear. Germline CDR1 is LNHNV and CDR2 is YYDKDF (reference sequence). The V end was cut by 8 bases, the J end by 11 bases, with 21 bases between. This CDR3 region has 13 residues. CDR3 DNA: TGTGCCACCGGCGGAGTTCGGAGCAATGAGCAGTACTTC. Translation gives CATGGVRSNEQYF.

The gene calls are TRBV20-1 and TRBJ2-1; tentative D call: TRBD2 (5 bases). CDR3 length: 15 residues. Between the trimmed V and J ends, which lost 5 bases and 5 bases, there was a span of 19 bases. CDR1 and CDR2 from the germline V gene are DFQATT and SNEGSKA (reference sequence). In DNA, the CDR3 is TGCAGTGCTCCTCGACTGGGGAGCAGAAACAATGAGCAGTTCTTC. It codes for CSAPRLGSRNNEQFF.

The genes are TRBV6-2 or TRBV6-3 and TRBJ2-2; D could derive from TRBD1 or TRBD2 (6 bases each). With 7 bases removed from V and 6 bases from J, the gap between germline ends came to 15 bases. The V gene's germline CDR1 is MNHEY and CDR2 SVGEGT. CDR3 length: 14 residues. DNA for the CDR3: TGTGCCAGCATTCCCAACGGGGGCCCCGGGGAGCTGTTTTTT. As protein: CASIPNGGPGELFF.

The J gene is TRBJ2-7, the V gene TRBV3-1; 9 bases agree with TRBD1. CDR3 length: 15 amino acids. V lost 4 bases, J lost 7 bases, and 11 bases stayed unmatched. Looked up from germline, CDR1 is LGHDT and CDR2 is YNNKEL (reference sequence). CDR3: CASSPRTGDLNEQYF. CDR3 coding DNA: TGTGCCAGCAGCCCCCGGACAGGGGACCTAAATGAGCAGTACTTC.

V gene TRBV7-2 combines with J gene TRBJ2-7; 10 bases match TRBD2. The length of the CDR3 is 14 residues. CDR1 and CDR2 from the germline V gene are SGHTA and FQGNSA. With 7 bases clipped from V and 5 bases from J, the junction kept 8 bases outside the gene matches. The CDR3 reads CASKPSGSYDEQYF. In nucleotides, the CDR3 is TGTGCCAGCAAACCTAGCGGGAGTTACGACGAGCAGTACTTC.

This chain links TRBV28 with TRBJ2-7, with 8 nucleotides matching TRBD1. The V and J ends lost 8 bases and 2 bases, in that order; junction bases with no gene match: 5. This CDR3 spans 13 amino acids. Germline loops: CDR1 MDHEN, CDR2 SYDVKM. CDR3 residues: CASGQGGTYEQYF. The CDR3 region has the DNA TGTGCCAGCGGACAGGGAGGAACCTACGAGCAGTACTTC.

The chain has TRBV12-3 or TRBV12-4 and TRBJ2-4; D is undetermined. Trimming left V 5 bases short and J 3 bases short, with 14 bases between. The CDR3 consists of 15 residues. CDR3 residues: CASSPLRKNKNIQYF. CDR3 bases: TGTGCCAGCAGTCCATTACGGAAGAACAAAAACATTCAGTACTTC.

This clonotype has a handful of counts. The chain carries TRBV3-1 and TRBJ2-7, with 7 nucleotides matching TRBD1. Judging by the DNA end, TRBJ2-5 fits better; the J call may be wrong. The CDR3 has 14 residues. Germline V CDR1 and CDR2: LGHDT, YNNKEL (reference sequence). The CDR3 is CASSQGAGGKTQYF. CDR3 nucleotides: TGTGCCAGCAGCCAAGGAGCAGGGGGAAAGACCCAGTACTTC.

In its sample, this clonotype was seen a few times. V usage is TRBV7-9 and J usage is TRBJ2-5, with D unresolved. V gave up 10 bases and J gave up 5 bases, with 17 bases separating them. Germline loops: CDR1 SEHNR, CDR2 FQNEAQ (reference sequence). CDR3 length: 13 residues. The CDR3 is CATRRRLLETQYF. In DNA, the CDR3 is TGTGCCACCCGACGGAGATTGTTGGAGACCCAGTACTTC.

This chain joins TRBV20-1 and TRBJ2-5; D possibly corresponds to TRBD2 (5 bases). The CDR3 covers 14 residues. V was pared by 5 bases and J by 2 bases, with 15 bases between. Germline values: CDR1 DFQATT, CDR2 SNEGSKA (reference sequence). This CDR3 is CSAEEGDLQETQYF. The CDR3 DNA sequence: TGCAGTGCTGAAGAGGGAGATCTACAAGAGACCCAGTACTTC.

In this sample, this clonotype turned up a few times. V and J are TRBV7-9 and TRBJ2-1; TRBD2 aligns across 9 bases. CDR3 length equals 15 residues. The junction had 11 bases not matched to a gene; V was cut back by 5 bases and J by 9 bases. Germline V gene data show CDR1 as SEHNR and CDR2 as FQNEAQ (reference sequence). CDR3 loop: CASSPLAGRMGEQFF. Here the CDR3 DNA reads TGTGCCAGCAGCCCTCTAGCGGGAAGGATGGGTGAGCAGTTCTTC.

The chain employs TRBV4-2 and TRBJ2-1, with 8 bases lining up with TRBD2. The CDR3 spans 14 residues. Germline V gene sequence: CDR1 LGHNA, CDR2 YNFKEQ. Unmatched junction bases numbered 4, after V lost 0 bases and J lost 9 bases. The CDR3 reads CASSQDSGRVEQFF. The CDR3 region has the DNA TGTGCCAGCAGCCAAGACAGCGGGAGAGTTGAGCAGTTCTTC.

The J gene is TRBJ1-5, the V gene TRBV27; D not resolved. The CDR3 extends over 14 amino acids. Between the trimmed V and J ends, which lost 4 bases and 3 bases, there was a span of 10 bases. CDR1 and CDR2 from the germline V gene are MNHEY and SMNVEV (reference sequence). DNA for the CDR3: TGTGCCAGCAGTTCATCGGGGTACAATCAGCCCCAGCATTTT. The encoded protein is CASSSSGYNQPQHF.

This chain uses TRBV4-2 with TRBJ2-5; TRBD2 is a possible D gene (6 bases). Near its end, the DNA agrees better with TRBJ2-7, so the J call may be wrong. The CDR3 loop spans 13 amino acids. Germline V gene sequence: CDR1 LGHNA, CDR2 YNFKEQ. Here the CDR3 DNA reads TGTGCCAGCAGCCATCCAGGCGGGACCGAGCAGTACTTC. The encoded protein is CASSHPGGTEQYF.

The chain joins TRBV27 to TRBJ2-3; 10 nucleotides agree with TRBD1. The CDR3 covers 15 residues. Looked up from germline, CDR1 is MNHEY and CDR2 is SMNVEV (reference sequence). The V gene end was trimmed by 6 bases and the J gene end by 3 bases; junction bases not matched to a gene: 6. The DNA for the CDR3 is TGTGCCAGCAGCTCGGGACAGGGGCTAACAGATACGCAGTATTTT. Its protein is CASSSGQGLTDTQYF.

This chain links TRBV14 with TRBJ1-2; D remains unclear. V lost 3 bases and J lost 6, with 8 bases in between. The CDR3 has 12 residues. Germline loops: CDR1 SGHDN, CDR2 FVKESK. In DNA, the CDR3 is TGTGCCAGCAGCCAGGGGTCCGATGGCTACACCTTC. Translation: CASSQGSDGYTF.

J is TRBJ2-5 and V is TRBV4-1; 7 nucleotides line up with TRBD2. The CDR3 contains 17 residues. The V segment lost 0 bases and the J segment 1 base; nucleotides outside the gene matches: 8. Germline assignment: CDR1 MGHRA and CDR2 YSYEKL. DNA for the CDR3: TGCGCCAGCAGCCAAGATTCTCACCCTAGCGGCCAAGAGACCCAGTACTTC. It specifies CASSQDSHPSGQETQYF.

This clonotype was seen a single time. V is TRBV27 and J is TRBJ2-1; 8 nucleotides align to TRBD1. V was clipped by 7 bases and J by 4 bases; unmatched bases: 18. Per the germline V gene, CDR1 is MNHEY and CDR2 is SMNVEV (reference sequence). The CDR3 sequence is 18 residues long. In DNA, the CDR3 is TGTGCCAGCACCACGGGACAGGTTAAGAGGGGACTGTACAATGAGCAGTTCTTC. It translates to CASTTGQVKRGLYNEQFF.

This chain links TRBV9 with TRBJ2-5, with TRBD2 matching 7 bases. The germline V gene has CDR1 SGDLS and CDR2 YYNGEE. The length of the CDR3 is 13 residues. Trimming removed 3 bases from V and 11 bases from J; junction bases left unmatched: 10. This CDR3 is CASSAREYNEQYF. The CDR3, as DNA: TGTGCCAGCAGCGCGCGGGAGTACAATGAGCAGTACTTC.